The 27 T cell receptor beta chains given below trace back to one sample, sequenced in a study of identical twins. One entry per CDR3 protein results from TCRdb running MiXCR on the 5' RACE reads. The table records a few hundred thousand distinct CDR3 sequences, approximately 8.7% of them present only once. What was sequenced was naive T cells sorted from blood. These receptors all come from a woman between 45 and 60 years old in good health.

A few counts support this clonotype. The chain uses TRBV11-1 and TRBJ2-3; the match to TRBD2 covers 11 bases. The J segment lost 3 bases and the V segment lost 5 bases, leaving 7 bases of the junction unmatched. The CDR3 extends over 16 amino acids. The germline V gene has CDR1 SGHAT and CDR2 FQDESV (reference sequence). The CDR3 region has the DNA TGTGCCAGCAGCGTTATAGCGGGAGGGATTACAGATACGCAGTATTTT. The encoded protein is CASSVIAGGITDTQYF. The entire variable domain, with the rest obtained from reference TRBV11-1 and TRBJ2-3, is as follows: EAEVAQSPRYKITEKSQAVAFWCDPISGHATLYWYRQILGQGPELLVQFQDESVVDDSQLPKDRFSAERLKGVDSTLKIQPAELGDSAMYLCASSVIAGGITDTQYFGPGTRLTVL.

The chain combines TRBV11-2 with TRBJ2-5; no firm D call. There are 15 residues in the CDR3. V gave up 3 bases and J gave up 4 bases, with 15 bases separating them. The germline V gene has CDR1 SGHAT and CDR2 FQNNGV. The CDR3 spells CASSLDRVVRETQYF. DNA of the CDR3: TGTGCCAGCAGCTTGGATCGGGTGGTGAGAGAGACCCAGTACTTC. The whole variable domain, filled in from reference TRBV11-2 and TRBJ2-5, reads EAGVAQSPRYKIIEKRQSVAFWCNPISGHATLYWYQQILGQGPKLLIQFQNNGVVDDSQLPKDRFSAERLKGVDSTLKIQPAKLEDSAVYLCASSLDRVVRETQYFGPGTRLLVL.

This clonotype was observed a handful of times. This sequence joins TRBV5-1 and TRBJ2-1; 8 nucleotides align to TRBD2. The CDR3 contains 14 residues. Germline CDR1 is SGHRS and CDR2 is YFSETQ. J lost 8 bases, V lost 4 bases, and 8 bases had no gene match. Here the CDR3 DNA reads TGCGCCAGCAGCAAGGTAGCGGGATTCGATGAGCAGTTCTTC. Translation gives CASSKVAGFDEQFF.

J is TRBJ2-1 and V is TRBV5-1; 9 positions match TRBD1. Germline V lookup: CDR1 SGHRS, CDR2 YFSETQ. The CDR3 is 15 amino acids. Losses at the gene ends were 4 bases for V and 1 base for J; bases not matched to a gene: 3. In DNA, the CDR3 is TGCGCCAGCAGCCATGACAGGGGGTCCTACAATGAGCAGTTCTTC. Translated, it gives CASSHDRGSYNEQFF.

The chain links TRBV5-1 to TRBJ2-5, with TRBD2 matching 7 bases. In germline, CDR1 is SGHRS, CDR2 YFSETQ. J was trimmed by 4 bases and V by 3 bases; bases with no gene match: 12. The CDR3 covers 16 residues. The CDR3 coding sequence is TGCGCCAGCAGCTCCTACAGGCTTGGGGGGGTAGAGACCCAGTACTTC. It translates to CASSSYRLGGVETQYF. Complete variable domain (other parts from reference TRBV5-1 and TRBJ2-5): KAGVTQTPRYLIKTRGQQVTLSCSPISGHRSVSWYQQTPGQGLQFLFEYFSETQRNKGNFPGRFSGRQFSNSRSEMNVSTLELGDSALYLCASSSYRLGGVETQYFGPGTRLLVL.

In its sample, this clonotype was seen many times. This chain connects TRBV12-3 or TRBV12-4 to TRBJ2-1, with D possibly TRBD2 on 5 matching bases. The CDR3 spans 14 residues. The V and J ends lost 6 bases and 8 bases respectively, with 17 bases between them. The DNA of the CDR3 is TGTGCCAGCAGAGAAAGGCTCCCAGCGGATGAGCAGTTCTTC. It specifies CASRERLPADEQFF.

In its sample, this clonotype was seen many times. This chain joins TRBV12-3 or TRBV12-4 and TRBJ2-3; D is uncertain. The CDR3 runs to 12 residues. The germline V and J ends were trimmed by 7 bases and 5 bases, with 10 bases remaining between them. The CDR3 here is CASTSPGDTQYF. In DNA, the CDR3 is TGTGCCAGCACCTCTCCGGGAGATACGCAGTATTTT.

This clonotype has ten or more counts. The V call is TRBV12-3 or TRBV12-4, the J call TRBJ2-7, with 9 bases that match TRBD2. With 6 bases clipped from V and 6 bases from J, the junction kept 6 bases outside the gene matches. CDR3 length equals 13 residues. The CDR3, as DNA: TGTGCCAGCAGCCCGGGACTAGCAAGCGAGCAGTACTTC. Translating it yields CASSPGLASEQYF.

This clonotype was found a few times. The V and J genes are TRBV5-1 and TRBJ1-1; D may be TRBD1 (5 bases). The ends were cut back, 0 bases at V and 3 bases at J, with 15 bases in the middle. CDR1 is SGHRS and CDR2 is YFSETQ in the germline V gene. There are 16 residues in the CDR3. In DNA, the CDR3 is TGCGCCAGCAGCTTGGGTCCCGGGGGGGTGGACACTGAAGCTTTCTTT. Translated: CASSLGPGGVDTEAFF.

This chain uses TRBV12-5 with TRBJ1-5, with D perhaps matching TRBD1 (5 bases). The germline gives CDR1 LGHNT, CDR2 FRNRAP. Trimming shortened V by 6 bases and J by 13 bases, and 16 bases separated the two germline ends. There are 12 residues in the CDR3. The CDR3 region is CASGPGPRVQHF. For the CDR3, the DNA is TGTGCTAGTGGGCCGGGGCCTCGGGTGCAGCATTTT.

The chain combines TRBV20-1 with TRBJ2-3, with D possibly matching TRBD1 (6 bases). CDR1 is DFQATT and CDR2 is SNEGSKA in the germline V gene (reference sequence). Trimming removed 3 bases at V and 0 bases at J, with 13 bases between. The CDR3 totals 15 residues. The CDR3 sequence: CSASRQAPSTDTQYF. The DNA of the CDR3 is TGCAGTGCTAGCCGACAGGCGCCTAGCACAGATACGCAGTATTTT.

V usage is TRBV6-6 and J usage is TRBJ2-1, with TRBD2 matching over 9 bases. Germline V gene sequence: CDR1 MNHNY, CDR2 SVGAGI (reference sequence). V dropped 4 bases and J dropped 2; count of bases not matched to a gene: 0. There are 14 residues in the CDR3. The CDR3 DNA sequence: TGTGCCAGCAGTTGGACTAGCGCCTACAATGAGCAGTTCTTC. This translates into CASSWTSAYNEQFF.

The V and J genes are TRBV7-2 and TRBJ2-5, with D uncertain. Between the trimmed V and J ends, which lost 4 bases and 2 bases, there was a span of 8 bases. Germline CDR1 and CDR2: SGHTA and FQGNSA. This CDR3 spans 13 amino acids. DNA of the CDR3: TGTGCCAGCAGCTCAAGAGTTCAAGAGACCCAGTACTTC. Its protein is CASSSRVQETQYF.

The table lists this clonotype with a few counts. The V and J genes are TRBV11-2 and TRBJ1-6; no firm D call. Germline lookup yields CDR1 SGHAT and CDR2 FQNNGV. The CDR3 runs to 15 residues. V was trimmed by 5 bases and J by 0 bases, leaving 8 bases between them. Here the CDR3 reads CASSRGSSYNSPLHF. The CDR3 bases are TGTGCCAGCAGCCGAGGGAGCTCCTATAATTCACCCCTCCACTTT.

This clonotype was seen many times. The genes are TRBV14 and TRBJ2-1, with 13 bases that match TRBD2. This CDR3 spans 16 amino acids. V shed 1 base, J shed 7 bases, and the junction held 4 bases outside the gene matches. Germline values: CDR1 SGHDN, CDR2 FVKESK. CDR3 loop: CASSQVGLAGRNEQFF. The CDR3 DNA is TGTGCCAGCAGCCAAGTGGGACTAGCGGGAAGGAATGAGCAGTTCTTC.

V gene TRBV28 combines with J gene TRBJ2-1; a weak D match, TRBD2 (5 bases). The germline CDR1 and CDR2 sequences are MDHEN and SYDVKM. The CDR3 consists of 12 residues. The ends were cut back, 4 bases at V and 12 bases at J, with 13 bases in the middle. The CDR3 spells CASSSSAGGQFF. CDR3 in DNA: TGTGCCAGCAGTTCCTCCGCAGGAGGGCAGTTCTTC.

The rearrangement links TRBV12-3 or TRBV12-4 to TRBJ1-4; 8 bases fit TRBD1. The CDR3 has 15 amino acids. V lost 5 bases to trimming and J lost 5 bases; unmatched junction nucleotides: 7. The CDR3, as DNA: TGTGCCAGCAGTACCCGACAGGGGCGAAATGAAAAACTGTTTTTT. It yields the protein CASSTRQGRNEKLFF.

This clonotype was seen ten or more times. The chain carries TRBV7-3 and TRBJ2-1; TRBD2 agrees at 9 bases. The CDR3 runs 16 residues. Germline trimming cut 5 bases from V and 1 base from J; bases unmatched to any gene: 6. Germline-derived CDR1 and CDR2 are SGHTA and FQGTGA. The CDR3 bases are TGTGCCAGCAGCCCCCATAGCGGGAGTTCCTACAATGAGCAGTTCTTC. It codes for CASSPHSGSSYNEQFF.

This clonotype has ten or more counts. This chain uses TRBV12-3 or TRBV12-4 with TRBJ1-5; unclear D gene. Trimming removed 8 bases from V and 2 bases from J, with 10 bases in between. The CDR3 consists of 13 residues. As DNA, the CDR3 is TGTGCCAGCCAAGGGAGAGGCAATCAGCCCCAGCATTTT. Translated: CASQGRGNQPQHF.

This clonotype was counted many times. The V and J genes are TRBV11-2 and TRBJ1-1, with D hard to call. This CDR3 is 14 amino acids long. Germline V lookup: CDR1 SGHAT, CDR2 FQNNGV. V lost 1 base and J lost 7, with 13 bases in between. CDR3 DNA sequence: TGTGCCAGCAGCTTAGTGGATATACAGTTTGAAGCTTTCTTT. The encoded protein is CASSLVDIQFEAFF.

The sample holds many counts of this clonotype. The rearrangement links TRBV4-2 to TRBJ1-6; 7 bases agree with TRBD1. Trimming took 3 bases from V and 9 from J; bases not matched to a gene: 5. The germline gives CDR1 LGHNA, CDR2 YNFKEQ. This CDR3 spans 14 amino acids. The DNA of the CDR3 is TGTGCCAGCAGCCACCGGACAGGTGGTTCACCCCTCCACTTT. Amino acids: CASSHRTGGSPLHF.

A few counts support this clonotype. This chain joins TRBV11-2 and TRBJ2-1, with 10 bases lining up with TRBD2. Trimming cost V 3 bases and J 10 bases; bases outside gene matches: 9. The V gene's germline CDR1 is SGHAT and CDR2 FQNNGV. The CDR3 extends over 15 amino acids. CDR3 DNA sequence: TGTGCCAGCAGCTTGAGGACTAGCGGCAATGAGGAGCAGTTCTTC. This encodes CASSLRTSGNEEQFF. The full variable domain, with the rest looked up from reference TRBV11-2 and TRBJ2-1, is EAGVAQSPRYKIIEKRQSVAFWCNPISGHATLYWYQQILGQGPKLLIQFQNNGVVDDSQLPKDRFSAERLKGVDSTLKIQPAKLEDSAVYLCASSLRTSGNEEQFFGPGTRLTVL.

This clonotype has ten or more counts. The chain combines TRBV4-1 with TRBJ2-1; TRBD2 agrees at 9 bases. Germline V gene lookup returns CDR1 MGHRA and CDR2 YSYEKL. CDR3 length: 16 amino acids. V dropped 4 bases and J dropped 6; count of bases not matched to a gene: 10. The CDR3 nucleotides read TGCGCCAGCAGCCCAACAAGACTAGCGGCAGGCAATGAGCAGTTCTTC. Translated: CASSPTRLAAGNEQFF.

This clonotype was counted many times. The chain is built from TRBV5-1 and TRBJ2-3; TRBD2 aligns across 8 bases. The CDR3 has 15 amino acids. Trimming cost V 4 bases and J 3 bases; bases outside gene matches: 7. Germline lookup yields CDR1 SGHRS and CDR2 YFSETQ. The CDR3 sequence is CASSRREGNTDTQYF. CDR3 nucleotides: TGCGCCAGCAGCCGTCGGGAGGGCAATACAGATACGCAGTATTTT.

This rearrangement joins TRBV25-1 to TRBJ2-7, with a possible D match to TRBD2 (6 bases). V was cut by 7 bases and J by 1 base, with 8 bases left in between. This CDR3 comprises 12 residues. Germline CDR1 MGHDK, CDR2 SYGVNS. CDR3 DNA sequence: TGTGCCAGCATCGGGAGTTCCTACGAGCAGTACTTC. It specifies CASIGSSYEQYF.

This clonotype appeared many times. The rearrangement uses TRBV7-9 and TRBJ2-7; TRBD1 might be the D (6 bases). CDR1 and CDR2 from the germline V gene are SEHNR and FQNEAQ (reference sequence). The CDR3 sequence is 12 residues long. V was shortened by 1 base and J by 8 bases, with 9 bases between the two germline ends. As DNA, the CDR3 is TGTGCCAGCAGCTTAGGGGGGCGGCAGCAGTACGTC. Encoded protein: CASSLGGRQQYV.

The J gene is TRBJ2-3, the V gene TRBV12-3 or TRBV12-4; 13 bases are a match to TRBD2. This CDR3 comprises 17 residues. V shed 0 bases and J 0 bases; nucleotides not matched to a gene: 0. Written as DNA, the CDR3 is TGTGCCAGCAGTTTAGCGGGACTAGCGGGGAGCACAGATACGCAGTATTTT. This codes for CASSLAGLAGSTDTQYF.